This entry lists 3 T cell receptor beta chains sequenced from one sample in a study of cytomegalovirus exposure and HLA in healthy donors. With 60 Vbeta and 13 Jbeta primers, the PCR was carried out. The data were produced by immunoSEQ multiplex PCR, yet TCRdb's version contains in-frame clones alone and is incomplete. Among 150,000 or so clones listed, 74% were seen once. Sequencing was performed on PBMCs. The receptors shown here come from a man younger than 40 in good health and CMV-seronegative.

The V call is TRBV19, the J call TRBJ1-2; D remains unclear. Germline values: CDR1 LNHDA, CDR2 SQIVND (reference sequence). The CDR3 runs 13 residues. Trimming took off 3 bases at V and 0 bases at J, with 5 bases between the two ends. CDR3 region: CASSILANYGYTF. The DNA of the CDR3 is TGTGCCAGTAGTATTCTAGCTAACTATGGCTACACCTTC.

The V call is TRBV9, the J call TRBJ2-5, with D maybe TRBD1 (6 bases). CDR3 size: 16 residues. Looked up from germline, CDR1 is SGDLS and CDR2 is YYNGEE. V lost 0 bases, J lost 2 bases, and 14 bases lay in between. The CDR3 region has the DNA TGTGCCAGCAGCGTAGGCCCGGGACATAAGCAAGAGACCCAGTACTTC. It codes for CASSVGPGHKQETQYF.

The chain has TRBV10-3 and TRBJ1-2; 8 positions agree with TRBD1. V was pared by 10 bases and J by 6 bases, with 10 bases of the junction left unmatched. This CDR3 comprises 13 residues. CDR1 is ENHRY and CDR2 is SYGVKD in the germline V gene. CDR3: CATTGGGNDGYTF. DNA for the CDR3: TGTGCCACAACAGGGGGGGGAAACGATGGCTACACCTTC.